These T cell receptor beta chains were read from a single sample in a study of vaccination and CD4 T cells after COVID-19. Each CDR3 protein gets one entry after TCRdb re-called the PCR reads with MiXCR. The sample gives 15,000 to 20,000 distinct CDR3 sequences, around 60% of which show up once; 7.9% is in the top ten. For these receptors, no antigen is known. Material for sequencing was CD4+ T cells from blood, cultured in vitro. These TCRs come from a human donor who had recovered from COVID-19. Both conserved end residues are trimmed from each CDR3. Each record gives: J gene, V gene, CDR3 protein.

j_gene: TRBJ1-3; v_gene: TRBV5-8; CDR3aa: ASSLGQGGNTIY
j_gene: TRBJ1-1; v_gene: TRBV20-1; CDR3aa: SAREGGSGTGLPAF
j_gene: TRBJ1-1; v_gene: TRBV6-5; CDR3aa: ASSYPQGGTEAF
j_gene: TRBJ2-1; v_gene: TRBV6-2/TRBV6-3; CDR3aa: ASSPGSRVQF
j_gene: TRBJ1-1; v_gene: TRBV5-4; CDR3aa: ASSFGTGGTEAF
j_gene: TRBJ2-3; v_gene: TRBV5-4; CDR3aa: ASSLFGADTQY
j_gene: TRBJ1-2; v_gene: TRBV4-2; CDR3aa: ASSQDQGIFGYT
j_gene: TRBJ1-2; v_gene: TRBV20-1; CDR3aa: SARSFGADRPDYGYT
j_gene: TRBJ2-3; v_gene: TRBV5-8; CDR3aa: ASSLDSGRLDTQY
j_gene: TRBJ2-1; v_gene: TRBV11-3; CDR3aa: ATGGPVQF
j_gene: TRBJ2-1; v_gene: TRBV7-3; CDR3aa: ASSRGLAGPNEQF
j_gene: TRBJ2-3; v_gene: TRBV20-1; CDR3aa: SAIDHHSRGRPDTQY
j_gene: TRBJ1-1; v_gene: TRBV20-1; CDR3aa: SAYQGIEAF
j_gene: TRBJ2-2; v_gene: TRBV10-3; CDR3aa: AISGRPNDGELF
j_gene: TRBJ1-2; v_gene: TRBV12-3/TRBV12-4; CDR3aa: ASSRGSGYT
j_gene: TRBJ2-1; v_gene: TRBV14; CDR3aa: ASSQKRGTFYNEQF
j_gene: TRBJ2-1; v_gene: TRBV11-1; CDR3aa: ASSLAGGWGGAYNEQF
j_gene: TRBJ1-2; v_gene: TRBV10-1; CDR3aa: ASRWGGDRGDGYT
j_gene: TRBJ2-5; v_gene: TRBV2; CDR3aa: ASLFVLASERTQY
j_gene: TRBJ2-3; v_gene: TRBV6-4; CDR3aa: ASSVVAGVADTQY
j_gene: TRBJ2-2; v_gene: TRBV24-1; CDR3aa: ATSDPGQGATGELF
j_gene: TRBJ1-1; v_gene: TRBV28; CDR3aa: ASSETRATEAF
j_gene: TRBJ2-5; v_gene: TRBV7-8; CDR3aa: ASRLTRETQY
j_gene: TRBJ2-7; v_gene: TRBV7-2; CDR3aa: ASSPRVGFYEQY
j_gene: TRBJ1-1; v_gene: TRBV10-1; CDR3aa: ASSRTASMNTEAF
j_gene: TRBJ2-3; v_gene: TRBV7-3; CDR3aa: ASSSISADTQY
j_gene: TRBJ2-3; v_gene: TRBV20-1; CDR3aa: SVPLAGAPDTQY
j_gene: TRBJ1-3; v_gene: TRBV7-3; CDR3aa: ASGRGSGNTIY
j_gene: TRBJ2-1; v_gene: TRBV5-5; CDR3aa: ASSLVGGRLNNEQF
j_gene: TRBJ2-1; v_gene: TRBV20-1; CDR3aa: SASPLAGGPNEQF
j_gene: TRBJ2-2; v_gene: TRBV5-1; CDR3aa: ASSYRLGTGELF
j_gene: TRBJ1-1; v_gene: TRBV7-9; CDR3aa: ASSSRTDLEAF
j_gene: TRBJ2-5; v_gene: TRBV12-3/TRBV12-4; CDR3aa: ASSSYSGTGEQTQY
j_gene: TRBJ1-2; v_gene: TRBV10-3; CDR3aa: AISQLTGGDGYT
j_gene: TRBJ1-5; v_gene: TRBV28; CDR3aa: ASSSRDQPQH
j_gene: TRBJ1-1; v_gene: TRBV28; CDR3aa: ASSLPPNTEAF
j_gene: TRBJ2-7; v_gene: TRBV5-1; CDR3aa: ASSFGTGSEQY
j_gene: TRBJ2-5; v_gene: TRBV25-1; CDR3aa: ASSPPGRGETQY
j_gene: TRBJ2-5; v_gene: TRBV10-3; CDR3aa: AISEFHGTQY
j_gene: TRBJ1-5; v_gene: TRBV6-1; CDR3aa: AARGQVNQPQH
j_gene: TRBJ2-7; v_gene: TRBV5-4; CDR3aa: ASSLGGGLAGVEQY
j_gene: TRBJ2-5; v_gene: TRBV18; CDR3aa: ASSPGHLVQETQY
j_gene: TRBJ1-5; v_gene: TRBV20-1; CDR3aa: SARGGAGQPQH
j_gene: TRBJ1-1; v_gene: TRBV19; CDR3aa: ASSNLQGNTEAF
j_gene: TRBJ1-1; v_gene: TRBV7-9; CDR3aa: ASSLGGRATEAF
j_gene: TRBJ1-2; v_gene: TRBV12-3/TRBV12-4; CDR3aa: ASSFGPGHYGYT
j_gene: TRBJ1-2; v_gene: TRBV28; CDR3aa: ASSLFGRELKGNYGYT
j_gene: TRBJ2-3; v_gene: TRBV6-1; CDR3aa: ASSAQSEWTDTQY
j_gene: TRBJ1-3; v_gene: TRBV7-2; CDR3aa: ASSSQVSGNTIY
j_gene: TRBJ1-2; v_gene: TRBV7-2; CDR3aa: ASSPVGGPEIYGYT
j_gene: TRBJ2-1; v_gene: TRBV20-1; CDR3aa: SARDLGDISYNEQF
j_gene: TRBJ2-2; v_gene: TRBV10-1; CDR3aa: ASSDPSAGELF